The 21 T cell receptor beta chains reported below all come from one sample, sequenced in a study of identifying expanded T cells in peripheral blood. Sequencing used immunoSEQ multiplex PCR; TCRdb keeps in-frame clones, though not all of them. The table lists about 86,000 clones, more than 75% of them singletons, with around 4.5% in the top ten. What was sequenced was blood. These receptors all stem from a person between 18 and 75 years old in good health.

Here the CDR3 DNA reads TGCGCCAGCAGCCCTGGACGGGGCACTAATGAAAAACTGTTTTTT. Translated, it gives CASSPGRGTNEKLFF. V gene TRBV5-1 combines with J gene TRBJ1-4; D perhaps matches TRBD1 (5 bases). Germline CDR1 is SGHRS and CDR2 is YFSETQ. V was cut by 4 bases and J by 2 bases, with 12 bases left in between. This CDR3 contains 15 residues.

V and J are TRBV5-6 and TRBJ2-5; 11 bases are a match to TRBD2. Losses at the gene ends were 0 bases for V and 1 base for J; bases not matched to a gene: 2. CDR1 is SGHDT and CDR2 is YYEEEE in the germline V gene. This CDR3 comprises 16 residues. The CDR3 loop reads CASSLASGGLQETQYF. DNA for the CDR3: TGTGCCAGCAGCTTGGCTAGCGGGGGGCTCCAAGAGACCCAGTACTTC.

V usage is TRBV5-4 and J usage is TRBJ2-7, with a weak D call TRBD2 (5 bases). CDR1 and CDR2 from the germline V gene are SGHNT and YYREEE (reference sequence). This CDR3 comprises 12 residues. Trimming removed 0 bases at V and 7 bases at J, with 8 bases between. The CDR3 sequence is CASSLGPGEQYF. The CDR3 DNA reads as TGTGCCAGCAGCTTGGGGCCGGGGGAGCAGTACTTC.

This clone was counted a few times. The chain carries TRBV7-2 and TRBJ1-5; D gene unclear. V lost 3 bases to trimming and J lost 0 bases, with 6 bases between them. Germline loops: CDR1 SGHTA, CDR2 FQGNSA. The CDR3 consists of 14 residues. CDR3 sequence reads: CASSLADSNQPQHF. The CDR3 bases are TGTGCCAGCAGCTTGGCAGATAGCAATCAGCCCCAGCATTTT.

This chain connects TRBV9 to TRBJ1-4; 8 bases map to TRBD1. This CDR3 is built from 17 residues. Germline trimming cut 0 bases from V and 2 bases from J; bases unmatched to any gene: 6. The germline gives CDR1 SGDLS, CDR2 YYNGEE. CDR3 sequence reads: CASSVAGQGGTNEKLFF. The CDR3 coding sequence is TGTGCCAGCAGCGTAGCCGGACAGGGAGGGACTAATGAAAAACTGTTTTTT.

The chain is built from TRBV4-3 and TRBJ1-1, with D hard to call. The CDR3 is made up of 20 amino acids. Germline CDR1 LGHNA, CDR2 YSLEER. V dropped 0 bases and J dropped 0 bases, with 23 bases sitting between them. Here the CDR3 reads CASSQERRRYPSDMNTEAFF. CDR3 in DNA: TGCGCCAGCAGCCAAGAGCGTCGTCGTTACCCCTCTGACATGAACACTGAAGCTTTCTTT.

V gene TRBV12-5 combines with J gene TRBJ2-2, with D perhaps given as TRBD1 or TRBD2 (5 bases each). Germline V gene lookup returns CDR1 LGHNT and CDR2 FRNRAP. The CDR3 totals 15 residues. V lost 2 bases, J lost 5 bases, and 12 bases lay in between. CDR3 sequence reads: CASGLLARETGELFF. The CDR3 bases are TGTGCTAGTGGTTTGTTGGCCAGGGAGACCGGGGAGCTGTTTTTT.

The chain combines TRBV19 with TRBJ1-2; TRBD1 matches 9 bases. Germline-derived CDR1 and CDR2 are LNHDA and SQIVND (reference sequence). Losses at the gene ends were 6 bases for V and 3 bases for J; bases not matched to a gene: 2. CDR3 size: 13 residues. The CDR3 region is CASSRQGDYGYTF. The CDR3 region has the DNA TGTGCCAGTAGCCGACAGGGGGACTATGGCTACACCTTC.

This chain joins TRBV18 and TRBJ1-1; tentatively, D is TRBD1 (6 bases). CDR3 length: 15 residues. Germline CDR1 reads KGHSH; CDR2 reads LQKENI. The ends were cut back, 4 bases at V and 0 bases at J, with 12 bases in the middle. CDR3: CASSLYRDMNTEAFF. CDR3 sequence (DNA): TGTGCCAGCTCACTTTACAGGGACATGAACACTGAAGCTTTCTTT.

The rearrangement uses TRBV6-5 and TRBJ1-2; no clear D gene. CDR3 length: 13 amino acids. Deletions cut 2 bases from V and 5 bases from J, with 9 bases between. The V gene's germline CDR1 is MNHEY and CDR2 SVGAGI. CDR3 region: CASSYARKYGYTF. CDR3 in DNA: TGTGCCAGCAGTTACGCGCGGAAGTATGGCTACACCTTC.

The chain uses TRBV11-3 and TRBJ2-2; no clear D gene. Trimming pared 7 bases from V and 6 bases from J, leaving 18 bases between. This CDR3 spans 15 amino acids. From germline, CDR1 is SGHNT and CDR2 YENEEA. CDR3 region: CASTRGVSGAGELFF. As DNA, the CDR3 is TGTGCCAGCACCCGTGGGGTCTCAGGCGCCGGGGAGCTGTTTTTT.

The rearrangement uses TRBV10-1 and TRBJ2-3; no definite D call. CDR1 WNHNN and CDR2 SYGVQD come from the germline V gene (reference sequence). Trimming pared 5 bases from V and 2 bases from J, leaving 11 bases between. This CDR3 has 14 amino acids. The chain's CDR3 is CASSLVFPTDTQYF. CDR3 coding DNA: TGCGCCAGCAGTCTCGTTTTCCCCACAGATACGCAGTATTTT.

The chain employs TRBV5-1 and TRBJ1-2; D is undetermined. The CDR3 is made up of 14 amino acids. V lost 0 bases and J 4 bases, leaving 10 bases between the germline ends. CDR1 is SGHRS and CDR2 is YFSETQ in the germline V gene. The CDR3 sequence: CASSLEQISYGYTF. Written as DNA, the CDR3 is TGCGCCAGCAGCTTGGAACAGATCTCCTATGGCTACACCTTC. Based on the CDR3 plus reference TRBV5-1 and TRBJ1-2, the full variable domain is KAGVTQTPRYLIKTRGQQVTLSCSPISGHRSVSWYQQTPGQGLQFLFEYFSETQRNKGNFPGRFSGRQFSNSRSEMNVSTLELGDSALYLCASSLEQISYGYTFGSGTRLTVV.

The rearrangement uses TRBV7-9 and TRBJ1-4; D call uncertain. In germline, CDR1 is SEHNR, CDR2 FQNEAQ (reference sequence). The V end lost 7 bases, the J end lost 6 bases, and 15 bases lay between the germline ends. The CDR3 spans 14 residues. The CDR3 DNA is TGTGCCAGCACCCCTACAGCCTCAGATGAAAAACTGTTTTTT. This codes for CASTPTASDEKLFF. Full variable domain (missing parts from reference TRBV7-9 and TRBJ1-4): DTGVSQNPRHKITKRGQNVTFRCDPISEHNRLYWYRQTLGQGPEFLTYFQNEAQLEKSRLLSDRFSAERPKGSFSTLEIQRTEQGDSAMYLCASTPTASDEKLFFGSGTQLSVL.

The chain is built from TRBV18 and TRBJ2-5, with TRBD2 identical over 15 bases. In germline, CDR1 is KGHSH, CDR2 LQKENI. The CDR3 consists of 17 residues. Losses at the gene ends were 3 bases for V and 4 bases for J; bases not matched to a gene: 6. This CDR3 reads CASSPRTSGGAGETQYF. The CDR3 coding sequence is TGTGCCAGCTCACCGAGGACTAGCGGGGGGGCTGGAGAGACCCAGTACTTC.

The table lists this clone with a few counts. The chain couples TRBV2 to TRBJ1-6; tentatively, D is TRBD1 (6 bases). CDR3 length equals 13 residues. Trimming took off 9 bases at V and 7 bases at J, with 13 bases between the two ends. Germline CDR1 is SNHLY and CDR2 is FYNNEI. The CDR3 bases are TGTGCCAGAGAGGACAGCCTAAATTCACCCCTCCACTTT. This gives the protein CAREDSLNSPLHF.

This chain connects TRBV28 to TRBJ2-5; D perhaps matches TRBD2 (6 bases). The CDR3 contains 14 residues. Looked up from germline, CDR1 is MDHEN and CDR2 is SYDVKM. Trimming shortened V by 7 bases and J by 2 bases, and 14 bases separated the two germline ends. In DNA form, the CDR3 reads TGTGCCAGCACGCCTTTGGGGGGTCAAGAGACCCAGTACTTC. It codes for CASTPLGGQETQYF.

V is TRBV7-9 and J is TRBJ1-2; no definite D call. V dropped 6 bases and J dropped 4 bases, with 9 bases sitting between them. The germline V gene encodes CDR1 SEHNR and CDR2 FQNEAQ (reference sequence). The CDR3 sequence is 12 residues long. This CDR3 is CASSEGAYGYTF. The CDR3 coding sequence is TGTGCCAGCAGTGAGGGAGCCTATGGCTACACCTTC.

V is TRBV29-1 and J is TRBJ2-3; 8 nucleotides align to TRBD2. The CDR3 has 14 residues. The germline CDR1 and CDR2 sequences are SQVTM and ANQGSEA. V gave up 8 bases and J gave up 4 bases; unmatched junction bases: 11. The CDR3 region has the DNA TGCAGCCCCAAGATAGCGGGGACTCCAGATACGCAGTATTTT. It encodes CSPKIAGTPDTQYF.

This chain uses TRBV16 with TRBJ1-2; D call uncertain. With 3 bases removed from V and 8 bases from J, the gap between germline ends came to 13 bases. The CDR3 length is 13 residues. CDR1 is KGHSY and CDR2 is FQNENV in the germline V gene. CDR3 amino acids: CASSQVGPRGYTF. In DNA, the CDR3 is TGTGCCAGCAGCCAGGTGGGCCCTAGGGGCTACACCTTC.

The rearrangement uses TRBV6-6 and TRBJ1-1; D perhaps matches TRBD1 (6 bases). Germline CDR1 MNHNY, CDR2 SVGAGI (reference sequence). The V end lost 2 bases, the J end lost 11 bases, and 18 bases lay between the germline ends. The CDR3 runs to 14 residues. DNA of the CDR3: TGTGCCAGCAGTTACGAATCCTCGGGGGGCGATGCTTTCTTT. The encoded protein is CASSYESSGGDAFF.